Sequencing of this T cell receptor (beta chain) was carried out in a study of blood T cell repertoires in COVID-19. Study at large: Spain, Italy and the United States supplied samples that represented acute and convalescent COVID-19.

Sequencing used immunoSEQ multiplex PCR; TCRdb keeps in-frame clones, though not all of them. Of 200,000 to 300,000 clones listed, roughly 80% were seen once; the top ten hold roughly 7.9%. The V end was cut by 8 bases, the J end by 9 bases, with 14 bases between. Germline CDR1 reads KGHSH; CDR2 reads LQKENI. This CDR3 contains 12 residues. Specimen: peripheral blood. The V call is TRBV18, the J call TRBJ2-1, with D possibly being TRBD2 (5 bases). The TCR was taken from a woman older than 75 with acute or convalescent COVID-19. The CDR3 is CASTPADGEQFF. In nucleotides, the CDR3 is TGTGCCAGCACCCCAGCGGACGGTGAGCAGTTCTTC.